The source of this TCR beta chain is a study of radiation and T cells in renal cell carcinoma (dated by TCRdb to the early 2020s). Looking at the study overall: A total of around 50 samples underwent TCR beta sequencing, made up of approximately 26 tumors and some 27 peripheral blood samples. The last blood draw happened 4 weeks after radiation, timed to coincide with nephrectomy. In the approximately 53 samples combined, fewer than 5 million unique CDR3 nucleotide sequences were found, encoding about 2,700,000 unique CDR3 amino acid sequences.

With regard to this clone: It lacks a known antigen. Base qualities were left out, and no much larger clone turns up one base away.

The full study reports these points: Blood repertoire dynamics were not followed beyond 4 weeks after treatment. No pretreatment tumor biopsies were available, so the baseline intratumoral presence of clonotypes could not be determined. In blood, the top tumor clonotypes increased from baseline to 2 weeks after radiation and then shrank by 4 weeks, which suggests a temporary expansion of tumor-resident clones. Because the trial had a single-armed design, the trial could not examine how radiation dose or scheduling affected the TCR repertoire.

TCR beta libraries were generated from genomic DNA with the immunoSEQ kit, following the manufacturer's recommendations. For library preparation, a first multiplex PCR was performed with proprietary primers, followed by a second PCR in which unique barcodes were added, and bead cleanups were performed after each round. Each sample batch included a kit-provided positive control reaction and a negative control reaction. The final libraries were assessed on an Agilent 4200 TapeStation D1000 ScreenTape, pooled by volume, and quantified by qPCR. An Illumina NextSeq500 fitted with a MidOutput 150-cycle cartridge performed the sequencing, running 156 Read1 cycles and 15 Index1 cycles with the kit's custom primers. The pooled library was loaded at approximately 0.95 pM with a 20% PhiX control spike-in. Per the source publication's procedure: The vendor-processed data were analyzed in R, and a clonotype was defined as all T cells that share the same CDR3 nucleotide sequence. In the clone abundance analyses, frequencies in each sample were normalized to that sample's 10,000 most abundant clones. Before analysis, public T cell clones were removed, and these numbered fewer than five per sample on average. Tumor-enriched clonotypes and baseline blood-enriched clonotypes were defined as those with an abundance difference of at least 32-fold between compartments. Clonotypes expanded or contracted between blood time points were identified with a beta-binomial differential abundance model. Tumor-blood repertoire similarity was measured with the Baroni-Urbani and Buser coefficient, and groups were compared using two-tailed Wilcoxon tests in R. The source is immuneACCESS, and TCRdb retained only in-frame sequences with V and J called. Part of the clones is not carried over; for the studies checked, unresolved V genes explain less than half of this, and the remainder is unexplained. V, J and clone size are those of that table, while D and trimming were read from the DNA. This sample is represented by some 46,000 clones; 65% to 85% of them were singletons. The ten largest account for 25% to 30% of the sample.

What the time point label conveys for this sample: blood 4 weeks post-SBRT, at nephrectomy. In the paper's terms, the treatment or condition label means: 15 Gy SBRT to primary tumor, nephrectomy 4 weeks later. The samples were obtained from a clinical trial, where primary renal cell carcinomas were treated with 15 Gy stereotactic body radiation therapy and then removed by nephrectomy 4 weeks afterward. Serial peripheral blood from radiation-treated patients was sampled at baseline, 2 weeks and 4 weeks after SBRT to track tumor-enriched clonotypes. Every patient's renal cell carcinoma showed clear cell pathology. The QIAamp DNA Blood Mini Kit (Qiagen) was used to prepare genomic DNA for TCR sequencing. The analyses included just those samples that passed every quality control check. This receptor was taken from a woman between 65 and 79 years old with renal cell carcinoma. The starting material was blood, obtained from a patient whose treatment included radiotherapy and nephrectomy.

The nucleotide sequence is given as TGTGCCACCAGCGGGAGGTTGAGCTCTGGGGCCAACGTCCTGACTTTC. Its translation is CATSGRLSSGANVLTF. This chain is built from TRBV15 and TRBJ2-6; a weak D assignment points to TRBD2 (6 bases agree). The CDR3 starts with the cysteine, ends with the phenylalanine, and has 16 residues. The only DNA kept is the CDR3, 48 bases in frame from the first base. CDR1 and CDR2 are read off the germline V gene (reference sequence) as LNHNV and YYDKDF. V is clipped by 5 bases and J by 0 bases, and the sequence between their germline boundaries is 11 bases long. The entire variable domain, with the stretches around the CDR3 drawn from the reference TRBV15 and TRBJ2-6 proteins, is DAMVIQNPRYQVTQFGKPVTLSCSQTLNHNVMYWYQQKSSQAPKLLFHYYDKDFNNEADTPDNFQSRRPNTSFCFLDIRSPGLGDTAMYLCATSGRLSSGANVLTFGAGSRLTVL.